This TCR beta chain derives from a study of blood T cell repertoires in COVID-19. Looking at the study overall: Acute-phase and convalescent COVID-19 samples originated in the United States, Italy and Spain.

The germline V gene has CDR1 SGHTA and CDR2 FQGTGA. Deletions cut 5 bases from V and 2 bases from J, with 5 bases between. The CDR3 is 12 residues long. TCRdb's copy holds only in-frame clones and misses some; the assay was immunoSEQ multiplex PCR. This table holds hundreds of thousands of clones, nearly 90% found once. The sequenced sample was peripheral blood. The sequence was obtained from a woman between 40 and 55 years old who had recovered from COVID-19. This rearrangement joins TRBV7-3 to TRBJ2-3, with no clear D. The CDR3 DNA follows: TGTGCCAGCAGCGCGTTCACAGATACGCAGTATTTT. This sequence encodes CASSAFTDTQYF.